Here is one T cell receptor beta chain with its context. What it binds is not known. Semi-nested PCR with Nested Universal Primer A followed constant-region reverse priming of full-length variable regions. Each CDR3 protein is one row after TCRdb ran MiXCR on the 5' RACE reads. The sample lists 8,400 or so distinct CDR3 sequences; more than 50% were seen once. Whole-study findings and limits: Tumor memory CD4+ T cell TCR gene usage clustered with blood and lymph node memory CD4+ cells and lymph node naive CD4+ cells. The larger cohort examined one V-J beta rearrangement, not whole repertoires. Greatest tumor Treg TCR overlap was with tumor naive CD4+ cells.

The CDR3 spans 12 residues. CDR1 and CDR2 (germline): MNHNS, SASEGT. V gave up 7 bases and J gave up 8 bases, with 14 bases separating them. The V and J genes are TRBV6-1 and TRBJ1-2; D remains ambiguous. The receptor's source is a female donor with breast cancer. The sample consisted of tumor-infiltrating memory CD4+ T cells sorted from the breast tumor. Subset indicated: memory CD4+ T cells, CD4+CD45RO+CD25-. CDR3 DNA: TGTGCCAGCACCCTTCAAGTGAGCGGCTACACCTTC. Residues: CASTLQVSGYTF.